The 14 T cell receptor beta chains given below trace back to one sample, sequenced in a study of metastatic and nonmetastatic thyroid tumors. Thyroid surgery was performed in patients who had received no treatment beforehand. TCRdb re-called the PCR reads through MiXCR. The sample yields around 32,000 clones, 7.4% seen once. The sequencing input was blood. These receptors all come from a female donor with papillary thyroid cancer or a benign thyroid nodule (not recorded which). Some clones in this sample may be carry-over from other donors' samples.

This clone appeared many times. The genes are TRBV11-2 and TRBJ1-1; D remains unclear. V lost 5 bases and J 7 bases, leaving 11 bases between the germline ends. The CDR3 runs 12 residues. CDR1 is SGHAT, CDR2 FQNNGV, per germline. DNA of the CDR3: TGTGCCAGCAGCCCCGTGAGGCGTGAAGCTTTCTTT. Protein product: CASSPVRREAFF.

This clone was seen repeatedly, ten times or more. The chain recombines TRBV19 with TRBJ1-2; 8 positions match TRBD1. The CDR3 covers 16 residues. V lost 11 bases, J lost 6 bases, and 20 bases stayed unmatched. Germline assignment: CDR1 LNHDA and CDR2 SQIVND (reference sequence). CDR3 bases: TGTGCCGGCCCTCCCCTGGGGCGGGACAGGAGAAATGGCTACACCTTC. Translating it yields CAGPPLGRDRRNGYTF.

Regarding this clone: The identical CDR3 is also encoded by other nucleotide sequences in the sample. CDR3 bases: TGTGCCAGCAGCTCCTACCGGGACAGAAGAAACATTCAGTACTTC. As protein: CASSSYRDRRNIQYF. This sequence joins TRBV7-9 and TRBJ2-4; TRBD1 matches 7 bases. Germline lookup yields CDR1 SEHNR and CDR2 FQNEAQ (reference sequence). This CDR3 region has 15 residues. Trimming took 4 bases from V and 6 from J; bases not matched to a gene: 9.

This clone was detected many times. The chain uses TRBV6-6 and TRBJ1-3; a weak D match, TRBD1 (6 bases). CDR3 length equals 16 residues. The V gene's germline CDR1 is MNHNY and CDR2 SVGAGI (reference sequence). V was shortened by 0 bases and J by 2 bases, with 11 bases between the two germline ends. The chain's CDR3 is CASSYSGPGAGNTIYF. In nucleotides, the CDR3 is TGTGCCAGCAGTTACTCGGGTCCAGGGGCTGGAAACACCATATATTTT.

This clone was picked up many times. The chain's CDR3 is CASSDRLAKNIQYF. The CDR3 nucleotides read TGTGCCAGTAGTGACAGACTAGCCAAAAACATTCAGTACTTC. The chain is built from TRBV19 and TRBJ2-4; a weak D match, TRBD1 (5 bases). V lost 5 bases and J 0 bases, leaving 8 bases between the germline ends. This CDR3 region has 14 residues. Germline CDR1 and CDR2: LNHDA and SQIVND (reference sequence).

This clone was seen many times. The chain couples TRBV24-1 to TRBJ1-6; D unresolved. This CDR3 has 15 residues. V lost 2 bases to trimming and J lost 9 bases, with 13 bases between them. Germline V CDR1 and CDR2: KGHDR, SFDVKD. CDR3 DNA: TGTGCCACCAGTGATTCCCGGGAGGTTGGTTCACCCCTCCACTTT. It codes for CATSDSREVGSPLHF.

In its sample, this clone was seen many times. J is TRBJ2-7 and V is TRBV11-1, with D maybe TRBD2 (7 bases). Germline V CDR1 and CDR2: SGHAT, FQDESV (reference sequence). The CDR3 totals 16 residues. Trimming pared 3 bases from V and 2 bases from J, leaving 17 bases between. The CDR3 region has the DNA TGTGCCAGCAGCTTGCTGGGGGGGGGCTCCACCTACGAGCAGTACTTC. Its protein product is CASSLLGGGSTYEQYF.

This clone was recorded at least ten times. The chain recombines TRBV27 with TRBJ1-6; the match to TRBD1 covers 9 bases. Germline assignment: CDR1 MNHEY and CDR2 SMNVEV (reference sequence). The ends lost 3 bases at V and 9 bases at J; junction bases unmatched: 6. The CDR3 length is 15 residues. Written as DNA, the CDR3 is TGTGCCAGCAGTTTTGAGGGGACAGGGTTTTCACCCCTCCACTTT. Translation: CASSFEGTGFSPLHF.

This clone was seen repeatedly, ten times or more. V is TRBV3-1 and J is TRBJ1-5; TRBD1 agrees at 7 bases. Per the germline V gene, CDR1 is LGHDT and CDR2 is YNNKEL (reference sequence). Germline trimming cut 8 bases from V and 3 bases from J; bases unmatched to any gene: 10. CDR3 length: 15 residues. The CDR3 sequence is CASSRGTEYNQPQHF. Here the CDR3 DNA reads TGTGCCAGCTCCAGGGGGACAGAGTACAATCAGCCCCAGCATTTT.

This clone was recorded at least ten times. The V call is TRBV3-1, the J call TRBJ1-1; D is unclear. Trimming took 0 bases from V and 2 from J, leaving 10 bases between them. There are 15 residues in the CDR3. Germline lookup yields CDR1 LGHDT and CDR2 YNNKEL (reference sequence). The CDR3 nucleotides read TGTGCCAGCAGCCAAGATTTCTCCGGAAACACTGAAGCTTTCTTT. Amino acids: CASSQDFSGNTEAFF.

This clone came up many times. The chain uses TRBV5-1 and TRBJ2-1; D remains unclear. The V end lost 0 bases, the J end lost 3 bases, and 7 bases lay between the germline ends. CDR1 and CDR2 from the germline V gene are SGHRS and YFSETQ. CDR3 length equals 14 residues. The CDR3 is CASSLGHSYNEQFF. The DNA for the CDR3 is TGCGCCAGCAGCTTGGGACACAGCTACAATGAGCAGTTCTTC.

In its sample, this clone was seen many times. Since a much larger clone is just one base distant, this may be a read error. This chain joins TRBV6-1 and TRBJ1-5; 12 bases match TRBD1. This CDR3 contains 16 residues. The germline V gene has CDR1 MNHNS and CDR2 SASEGT. Trimming removed 6 bases from V and 4 bases from J; junction bases left unmatched: 7. CDR3 in DNA: TGTGCCAGCAGAGCGGGGACAGGGGGCCCGAATCAGCCCCAGCATTTT. Translating gives CASRAGTGGPNQPQHF.

For this clone: A read error may explain this, as a much larger clone is one base away. This chain connects TRBV16 to TRBJ1-5; unclear D gene. The CDR3 covers 14 residues. Germline V lookup: CDR1 KGHSY, CDR2 FQNENV. CDR3 nucleotide sequence: TGTGCCAGCATCCAAGCAGGCCGCAATCAGCCCCAGCATTTT. Residues: CASIQAGRNQPQHF. The full variable domain, in which reference TRBV16 and TRBJ1-5 provide the parts outside the CDR3, is GEEVAQTPKHLVRGEGQKAKLYCAPIKGHSYVFWYQQVLKNEFKFLISFQNENVFDETGMPKERFSAKCLPNSPCSLEIQATKLEDSAVYFCASIQAGRNQPQHFGDGTRLSIL.

This clone was counted at least ten times. This sequence joins TRBV27 and TRBJ2-7, with 8 bases aligning to TRBD2. CDR1 is MNHEY and CDR2 is SMNVEV in the germline V gene (reference sequence). The CDR3 spans 14 residues. J lost 2 bases, V lost 5 bases, and 5 bases had no gene match. In DNA form, the CDR3 reads TGTGCCAGCAGTACCCGACTAGCGCCCTACGAGCAGTACTTC. Amino acid sequence: CASSTRLAPYEQYF.